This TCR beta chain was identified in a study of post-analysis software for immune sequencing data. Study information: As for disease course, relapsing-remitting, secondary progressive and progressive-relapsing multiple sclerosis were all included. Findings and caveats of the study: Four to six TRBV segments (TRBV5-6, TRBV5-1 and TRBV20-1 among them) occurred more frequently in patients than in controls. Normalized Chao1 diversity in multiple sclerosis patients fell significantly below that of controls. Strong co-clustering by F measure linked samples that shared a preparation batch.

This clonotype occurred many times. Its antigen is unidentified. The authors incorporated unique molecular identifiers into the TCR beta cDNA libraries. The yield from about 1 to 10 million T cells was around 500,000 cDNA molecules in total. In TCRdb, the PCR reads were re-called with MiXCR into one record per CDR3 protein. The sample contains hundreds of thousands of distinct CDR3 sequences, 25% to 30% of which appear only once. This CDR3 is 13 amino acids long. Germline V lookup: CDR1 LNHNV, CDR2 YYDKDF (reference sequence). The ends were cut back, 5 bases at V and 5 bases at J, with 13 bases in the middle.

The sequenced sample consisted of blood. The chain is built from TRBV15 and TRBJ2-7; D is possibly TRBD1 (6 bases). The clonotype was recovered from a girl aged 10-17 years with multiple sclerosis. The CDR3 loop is CATSGDRTDEQYF. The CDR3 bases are TGTGCCACCAGCGGCGACAGGACGGACGAGCAGTACTTC.